These 10 T cell receptor beta chains share one sample of origin, sequenced in a study of identical twins. TCRdb re-called the 5' RACE reads with MiXCR, one entry per CDR3 protein. This sample has some 1,700,000 distinct CDR3 sequences, with about 30% found just once. Sequencing was done on a sample of cord blood. The receptor source for this set is a newborn girl in good health.

Comments on this clonotype: One end of the junction does not line up with germline, which may come from a read error. The chain uses TRBV20-1 and TRBJ1-2; a possible D gene is TRBD1 (6 bases). The CDR3 consists of 8 residues. CDR1 DFQATT and CDR2 SNEGSKA come from the germline V gene (reference sequence). The CDR3 DNA sequence: TGCAGTGCTGGGGGCTTCACCTTC. It codes for CSAGGFTF.

This chain joins TRBV12-3 or TRBV12-4 and TRBJ1-4; a possible D gene is TRBD1 (5 bases). The CDR3 contains 14 residues. V lost 5 bases and J 1 base, leaving 8 bases between the germline ends. This CDR3 reads CASSEGRTNEKLFF. CDR3 DNA: TGTGCCAGCAGTGAGGGGAGAACTAATGAAAAACTGTTTTTT.

This clonotype turned up a few times. V usage is TRBV4-2 and J usage is TRBJ2-1, with 13 bases matching TRBD2. CDR3 length: 21 amino acids. V dropped 4 bases and J dropped 3; count of bases not matched to a gene: 18. Germline loops: CDR1 LGHNA, CDR2 YNFKEQ. CDR3 sequence reads: CASSLRLAGGPTTKFYNEQFF. Here the CDR3 DNA reads TGTGCCAGCAGCCTGCGACTAGCGGGGGGCCCTACCACGAAATTCTACAATGAGCAGTTCTTC.

The chain couples TRBV4-1 to TRBJ2-3; D might be TRBD2 (6 bases). Looked up from germline, CDR1 is MGHRA and CDR2 is YSYEKL. The CDR3 sequence is 16 residues long. The V end lost 1 base, the J end lost 5 bases, and 16 bases lay between the germline ends. CDR3 in DNA: TGCGCCAGCAGCCAAGTTGTGCGGAGGCGGGGAGATACGCAGTATTTT. This codes for CASSQVVRRRGDTQYF.

This clonotype was found a few times. This chain uses TRBV11-2 with TRBJ2-5; no clear D gene. The J call may be faulty, since TRBJ2-7 better matches the DNA end. CDR1 and CDR2 (germline): SGHAT, FQNNGV. The length of the CDR3 is 13 residues. The CDR3 coding sequence is TGTGCCAGCAGCTTAGGTACCGCTATCGAGCAGTACTTC. Protein product: CASSLGTAIEQYF.

The V call is TRBV30, the J call TRBJ1-5; tentatively, D is TRBD1 (6 bases). The V gene's germline CDR1 is GTSNPN and CDR2 SVGIG (reference sequence). CDR3 length: 17 amino acids. Trimming left V 3 bases short and J 1 base short, with 19 bases between. CDR3 DNA: TGTGCCTGGAGCGAAACAGGGATTCGGATAAGCAATCAGCCCCAGCATTTT. Amino acid sequence: CAWSETGIRISNQPQHF. The full variable domain, in which reference TRBV30 and TRBJ1-5 provide the parts outside the CDR3, is SQTIHQWPATLVQPVGSPLSLECTVEGTSNPNLYWYRQAAGRGLQLLFYSVGIGQISSEVPQNLSASRPQDRQFILSSKKLLLSDSGFYLCAWSETGIRISNQPQHFGDGTRLSIL.

The rearrangement uses TRBV7-2 and TRBJ1-5; 8 nucleotides agree with TRBD1. CDR3 length: 16 residues. Germline assignment: CDR1 SGHTA and CDR2 FQGNSA. V shed 1 base and J 1 base; nucleotides not matched to a gene: 3. This CDR3 is CASSLGTGQSNQPQHF. The CDR3 DNA reads as TGTGCCAGCAGCTTAGGGACAGGGCAAAGCAATCAGCCCCAGCATTTT.

This sequence joins TRBV5-1 and TRBJ2-7; D is ambiguous. Germline V CDR1 and CDR2: SGHRS, YFSETQ. The length of the CDR3 is 15 residues. The V and J ends lost 4 bases and 0 bases respectively, with 14 bases between them. The CDR3 sequence: CASSQFSGPSYEQYF. The CDR3 DNA sequence: TGCGCCAGCAGCCAATTCTCAGGCCCCTCCTACGAGCAGTACTTC. Combining the CDR3 with reference TRBV5-1 and TRBJ2-7 gives the whole variable domain KAGVTQTPRYLIKTRGQQVTLSCSPISGHRSVSWYQQTPGQGLQFLFEYFSETQRNKGNFPGRFSGRQFSNSRSEMNVSTLELGDSALYLCASSQFSGPSYEQYFGPGTRLTVT.

There are many counts of this clonotype. The V gene is TRBV5-1, the J gene TRBJ2-1; 9 bases are shared with TRBD2. Germline V lookup: CDR1 SGHRS, CDR2 YFSETQ. V trimming: 1 base; J trimming: 1 base; junction bases outside the gene matches: 6. CDR3 length: 17 residues. CDR3 bases: TGCGCCAGCAGCTTGAAGGGTAGCGGGAGTTCCTACAATGAGCAGTTCTTC. This sequence encodes CASSLKGSGSSYNEQFF.

This clonotype was detected ten times or more. The rearrangement links TRBV29-1 to TRBJ2-7, with 8 bases fitting TRBD1. CDR3 size: 15 residues. Trimming removed 4 bases from V and 3 bases from J; junction bases left unmatched: 11. Germline CDR1 is SQVTM and CDR2 is ANQGSEA. The CDR3 coding sequence is TGCAGCGTTGTGGGACGGACAGGGCCTAACTACGAGCAGTACTTC. Translated: CSVVGRTGPNYEQYF.